In this sample, the clone carrying this T cell receptor (beta chain) turned up a few times. The antigen remains unidentified. This entry belongs to a study of regulatory T cells in long-lasting Graves disease. Libraries of TCR beta came from iRepertoire HTBI primers plus Arm-PCR of CDR3 regions. Each CDR3 protein gets one entry after TCRdb re-called the multiplex PCR reads with MiXCR. In the table there are 600,000 to 800,000 distinct CDR3 sequences, 30% of which are singletons. The time point was: persistent/refractory GD, antithyroid drugs over 5 years with positive TRAb. RNA isolated from PBMCs was used to make the TCR library. Doctors identified Graves' disease using the American Thyroid Association guidelines. Staff drew nine milliliters of peripheral blood into EDTA tubes. Germline-derived CDR1 and CDR2 are ENHRY and SYGVKD. Unmatched junction bases numbered 9, after V lost 3 bases and J lost 14 bases. The CDR3 has 16 amino acids.

Study results and caveats: Favored usage of TRBV28, TRBJ1-2 and TRBJ2-5 was recorded in persistent disease.

The sequencing here drew on peripheral blood mononuclear cells (PBMCs), taken when the disease was refractory, from a patient treated with antithyroid drugs. The sequence came from a female donor with Graves disease. V gene TRBV10-3 combines with J gene TRBJ2-2; 16 nucleotides match TRBD2. CDR3 nucleotide sequence: TGTGCCATCAGTGACACCCGAGGGACTAGCGGGAGGGGTCTGTTTTTT. Translated: CAISDTRGTSGRGLFF.